These 3 T cell receptor beta chains share one sample of origin, sequenced in a study of cytomegalovirus exposure and HLA in healthy donors. Sequencing was performed with immunoSEQ multiplex PCR; in TCRdb, only in-frame clones are kept and a portion is missing. The table shows 100,000 to 120,000 clones, with roughly 90% occurring only once. Sequenced material: PBMCs. These receptors were taken from a woman aged 25 to 39 in good health and CMV-seropositive.

The rearrangement uses TRBV19 and TRBJ1-1, with no clear D. The CDR3 is 14 amino acids. Germline V CDR1 and CDR2: LNHDA, SQIVND (reference sequence). V shed 5 bases and J shed 5 bases, with 15 bases lying between them. CDR3 residues: CASSRQAGLTEAFF. The CDR3 DNA reads as TGTGCCAGTAGTCGACAAGCGGGTCTGACTGAAGCTTTCTTT.

In its sample, this clone was seen a few times. The chain combines TRBV2 with TRBJ1-1; D not resolved. The CDR3 runs 10 residues. CDR1 is SNHLY, CDR2 FYNNEI, per germline. Trimming took 4 bases from V and 7 from J, leaving 4 bases between them. The CDR3 reads CASSVLEAFF. The CDR3 DNA is TGTGCCAGCAGTGTTCTTGAAGCTTTCTTT.

This clone has a handful of counts. The chain joins TRBV19 to TRBJ1-2, with 10 bases matching TRBD1. V lost 10 bases, J lost 1 base, and 9 bases stayed unmatched. There are 15 residues in the CDR3. Germline V gives CDR1 LNHDA, CDR2 SQIVND (reference sequence). CDR3 region: CATTAGTGVNYGYTF. The CDR3 DNA reads TGTGCCACTACCGCCGGGACAGGGGTTAACTATGGCTACACCTTC.